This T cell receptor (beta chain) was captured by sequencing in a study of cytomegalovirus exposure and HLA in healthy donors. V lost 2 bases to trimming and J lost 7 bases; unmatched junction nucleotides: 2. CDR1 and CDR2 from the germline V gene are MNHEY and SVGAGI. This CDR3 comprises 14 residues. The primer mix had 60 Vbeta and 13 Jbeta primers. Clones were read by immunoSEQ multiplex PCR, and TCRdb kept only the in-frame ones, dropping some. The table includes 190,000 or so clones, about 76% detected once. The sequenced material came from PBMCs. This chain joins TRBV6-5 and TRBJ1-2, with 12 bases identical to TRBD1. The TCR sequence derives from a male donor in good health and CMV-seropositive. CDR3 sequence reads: CASSYGTGGSGYTF. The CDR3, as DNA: TGTGCCAGCAGTTACGGGACAGGGGGCTCTGGCTACACCTTC.